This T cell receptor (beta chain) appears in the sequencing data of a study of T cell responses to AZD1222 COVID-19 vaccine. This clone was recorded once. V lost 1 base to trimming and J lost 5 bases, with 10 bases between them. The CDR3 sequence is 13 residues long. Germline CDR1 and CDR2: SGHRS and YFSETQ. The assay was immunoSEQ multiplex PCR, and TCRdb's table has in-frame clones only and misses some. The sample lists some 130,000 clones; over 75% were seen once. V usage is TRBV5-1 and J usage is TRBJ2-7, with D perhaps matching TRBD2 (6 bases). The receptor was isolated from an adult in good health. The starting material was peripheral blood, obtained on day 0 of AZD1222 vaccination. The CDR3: CASSLTLADEQYF. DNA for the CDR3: TGCGCCAGCAGCTTGACACTAGCTGACGAGCAGTACTTC.